Described below is a single TCR beta chain sequence and its context. The CDR3 consists of 17 residues. Trimming pared 2 bases from V and 0 bases from J, leaving 16 bases between. Germline V gene sequence: CDR1 ENHRY, CDR2 SYGVKD. These data belong to a study of blood T cell repertoires in COVID-19. Data came from immunoSEQ multiplex PCR; TCRdb stores just in-frame clones and leaves some out. The sample consists of about 160,000 clones, around 84% of them appearing once. The rearrangement links TRBV10-3 to TRBJ1-2; the D is unclear. The TCR sequence derives from a woman in her forties or fifties who had recovered from COVID-19. Sequenced material: PBMCs or T cells enriched from blood (not recorded which). Here the CDR3 DNA reads TGTGCCATCAGTGAGGGCTGGGAGGCAGCTGCTAACTATGGCTACACCTTC. It yields the protein CAISEGWEAAANYGYTF.